This TCR beta chain was identified in a study of CD8 T cells in ankylosing spondylitis. The sample holds many counts of this clonotype. Its antigen is currently unknown. With 0 bases removed from V and 0 bases from J, the gap between germline ends came to 9 bases. The germline CDR1 and CDR2 sequences are SGHDN and FVKESK. CDR3 length: 16 residues. Notes on the study in general: A TCR beta motif made of 7 to 9 highly homologous variants seemed typical of ankylosing spondylitis blood. Reportedly, significant enrichment of disease-linked clones occurred in matched ankylosing spondylitis synovial fluid. Previously reported in reactive arthritis synovial fluid and blood were some of the motif variants.

TCRdb re-derived calls from the 5' RACE reads in MiXCR, one entry per CDR3 protein. The sample contains 100,000 or so distinct CDR3 sequences, about 8.1% of which appear only once. The gene calls are TRBV14 and TRBJ1-5; the D gene is possibly TRBD1 (5 bases). Specimen: blood, either unsorted or a sorted T cell fraction (not recorded which). This sequence originates from a male donor with ankylosing spondylitis. The CDR3 reads CASSQDLDSSNQPQHF. The CDR3 bases are TGTGCCAGCAGCCAAGACCTAGACAGTAGCAATCAGCCCCAGCATTTT.